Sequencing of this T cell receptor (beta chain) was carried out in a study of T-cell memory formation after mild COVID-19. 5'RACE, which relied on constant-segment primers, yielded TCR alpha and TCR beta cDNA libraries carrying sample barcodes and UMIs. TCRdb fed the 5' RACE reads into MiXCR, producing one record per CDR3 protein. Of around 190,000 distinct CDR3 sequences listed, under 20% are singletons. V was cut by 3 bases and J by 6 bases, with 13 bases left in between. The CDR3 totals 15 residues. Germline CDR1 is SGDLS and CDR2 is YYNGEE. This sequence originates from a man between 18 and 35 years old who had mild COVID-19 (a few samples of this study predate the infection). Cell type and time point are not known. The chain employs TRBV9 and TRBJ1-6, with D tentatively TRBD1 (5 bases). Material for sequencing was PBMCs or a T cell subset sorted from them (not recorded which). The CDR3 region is CASSGEVGVNSPLHF. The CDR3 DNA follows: TGTGCCAGCAGCGGAGAAGTAGGGGTTAATTCACCCCTCCACTTT.